The subject of this entry is one TCR beta chain. This clonotype has ten or more counts. There is no known antigen for this receptor. Nothing much larger sits one base from this clone, and base qualities are not available. Counted from cysteine to phenylalanine, this CDR3 has 16 amino acids. Here the CDR3 DNA is all that survives: 48 bases in frame from base 1. The germline V gene sets CDR1 to MDHEN and CDR2 to SYDVKM. The germline V end is reduced by 5 bases and the J end by 0 bases; junction bases left unmatched: 9. The TCR beta CDR3 regions were amplified from the RNA transcripts. A first-round RT-PCR of the TCR CDR3 used the HTBI primer set with the Qiagen OneStep RT-PCR kit. Libraries were constructed in a second round of multiplex PCR, after which size selection and purification were carried out. Paired-end sequencing of the libraries was performed with 100 bp reads on an Illumina HiSeq2000. In the paper's pipeline: SOAPnuke was used to process the raw data, throwing out any read that contained adapters or uncalled bases, had a mean Phred below 15, or lacked an exact constant-primer or identifier match. High-quality paired reads were merged with COPE v1.2.5, and unique nucleotide sequences were defined as clonotypes. Clonotypes were aligned to IMGT TRBV, TRBD and TRBJ reference segments using MiTCR v1.1. The analysis was restricted to V-J combinations with a frequency above 0.0001, which together covered roughly 99% of the repertoires. The TCS score was defined as F50 (clonal expansion) divided by E x V (chaos), with BLOSUM62-based TCRdist calculated between CDR3 peptides within each V-J. Welch's t-statistics and random forest reduced some 510 V-J features to 10 to 15, which were used in a naive Bayes classifier (R e1071). Starting from the raw public reads, TCRdb applied fastp trimming at Q25, assembled clones with MiXCR and retained in-frame beta chains. When rows share a CDR3 protein, they turn into one entry using the most common DNA and genes. What appears here as the V and J calls and clone size reflects TCRdb's work, not the paper's. A total of around 370,000 distinct CDR3 sequences appear in this sample, under 20% of them only once. Jointly, the top ten make up over 35% of the sample.

The sample is drawn from a study of T cells in Graves' hyperthyroidism and ophthalmopathy (dated by TCRdb to the late 2010s). About the study as a whole: Peripheral blood was collected at initial diagnosis, before any treatment. A discovery cohort of around 98 patients, approximately 45 with Graves' ophthalmopathy and 57 with stable Graves' hyperthyroidism, was used to find distinguishing TCR V-J signatures. Whether ophthalmopathy could be predicted prospectively was tested in an independent validation cohort made up of 18 to 20 hyperthyroidism patients plus 17 patients who later progressed to ophthalmopathy. The 75 to 100 discovery patients were randomly divided into training and test sets at a 7:3 ratio. In addition, the study compared T-cell repertoires in thyroid tissue and in blood from 6 or 7 Graves' hyperthyroidism patients. Once sampling was done, hyperthyroidism patients were given methimazole at a starting dose of 30 mg daily, whereas ophthalmopathy patients were given high-dose intravenous methylprednisolone. The paper describes TCR Vbeta CDR3 sequencing of some 130 peripheral blood samples, made up of 43 ophthalmopathy patients, 70 to 75 hyperthyroidism patients and 17 progressor patients. Summary of the overall study and its limitations: No statistical method was used to fix the sample size in advance, and group allocation was not hidden from the investigators. In validation, the model predicted progression to ophthalmopathy a median of 6.5 months before onset, with roughly 70% sensitivity and about 75% specificity. Most expanded thyroid clonotypes (frequency above 0.001) were also detected in blood, suggesting blood repertoires may reflect thyroid immune responses. A 13 V-J signature model separated ophthalmopathy from stable hyperthyroidism, with around 91% sensitivity and 81.08% specificity in cross-validation and 80%/75% in testing.

Moderately to severely active disease, a Clinical Activity Score of at least 3, a NOSPECS grade of at least 4, and a duration under 3 months were present in ophthalmopathy patients. Patients with uncontrolled infections, other autoimmune diseases, pregnancy or lactation were excluded. Clinical symptoms, serum thyroxine and TRAb, thyroid ultrasound, and orbital computed tomography formed the basis for the diagnoses. PBMCs were separated from around 9.1 ml of fresh peripheral blood using Ficoll-Paque density gradient centrifugation. Total RNA was extracted with Trizol reagent, and quality was checked on an Agilent 2100 Bioanalyzer.

Sequencing input: blood. The chain is encoded by TRBV28 joined to TRBJ1-1; 7 middle bases align to TRBD1. The TCR originated in a man aged 18 to 29 with Graves' ophthalmopathy. The sequenced DNA: TGTGCCAGCAGTCCTCGGGACAGATACATGAACACTGAAGCTTTCTTT. Its product reads: CASSPRDRYMNTEAFF.